The T cell receptor beta chain described here comes from a study of blood T cell repertoires in COVID-19. Study in general: Samples taken during acute and convalescent COVID-19 were collected in the United States, Italy and Spain.

Authors' methods: The assay estimated nucleated cells by amplifying reference gene primers. The table came from immunoSEQ multiplex PCR; TCRdb's copy has only in-frame clones and leaves some out. V and J calls and clone size are copied from that table; D and trimming were computed from the DNA. The sample yields about 330,000 clones, approximately 90% seen once. Germline V gene data show CDR1 as LGHDT and CDR2 as YNNKEL (reference sequence). This CDR3 is 17 amino acids long. Trimming took 3 bases from V and 4 from J; bases not matched to a gene: 10. The clonotype originates from a woman aged 45-59 years with active or convalescent COVID-19. The rearrangement uses TRBV3-1 (or the pseudogene TRBV3-2) and TRBJ2-7; 12 bases are shared with TRBD2. Sequencing was done on a sample of peripheral blood. The DNA of the CDR3 is TGTGCCAGCAGCCACCCCCTAGCGGGAGGGGGGTCTTACGAGCAGTACTTC. Residues: CASSHPLAGGGSYEQYF.